The 17 T cell receptor beta chains listed next were all sequenced from one sample in a study of spatial heterogeneity in lung cancer (dated by TCRdb to the late 2010s). The library was prepared using 5' RACE. Sequencing used a NextSeq 500. TCRdb reanalyzed the raw reads on its own, using fastp at Q25 for trimming and MiXCR for clone calling, and kept in-frame beta chains. Rows with one shared CDR3 protein collapse into an entry with the most common genes and DNA. In all, the sample holds roughly 17,000 distinct CDR3 sequences, and 6% to 7% of those were seen once. The biggest ten clones account for about 20% of the sample. What the research found in general, with its limitations: A correlation was observed between the number of expanded intratumoral alpha and beta TCRs and the tumor nonsynonymous mutation count.

The time point label, as the study defines it: sample taken at primary tumor resection. Antigens of these TCRs are unknown. The source was lung tumor tissue, collected at surgery. All receptors come from a female donor with early-stage non-small cell lung cancer.

Note on this clonotype: Found in a library prepared for alpha chains, this beta chain is an off-target read, and its abundance has little meaning. The rearrangement uses TRBV7-9 and TRBJ2-3; D is possibly TRBD2 (6 bases). V shed 5 bases and J shed 5 bases, with 14 bases lying between them. The CDR3 consists of 14 residues. Germline-derived CDR1 and CDR2 are SEHNR and FQNEAQ (reference sequence). Here the CDR3 reads CASSQAGNRDTQYF. CDR3 coding DNA: TGTGCCAGCAGCCAGGCGGGGAATCGAGATACGCAGTATTTT.

This clonotype was found a few times. This beta chain turned up in a library designed for alpha chains; as an off-target read, its abundance says little. The chain uses TRBV5-4 and TRBJ1-2, with TRBD1 identical over 7 bases. With 3 bases clipped from V and 2 bases from J, the junction kept 10 bases outside the gene matches. This CDR3 spans 16 amino acids. Germline values: CDR1 SGHNT, CDR2 YYREEE (reference sequence). CDR3 region: CASSSLLRGMNYGYTF. CDR3 nucleotide sequence: TGTGCCAGCAGCTCATTACTCAGGGGGATGAACTATGGCTACACCTTC.

In its sample, this clonotype was seen many times. With the library built for alpha chains, this beta chain is off target and its frequency is not meaningful. This sequence joins TRBV7-3 and TRBJ2-5, with D tentatively TRBD1 or TRBD2 (5 bases each). The CDR3 runs 13 residues. V gave up 2 bases and J gave up 3 bases, with 7 bases separating them. The germline V gene encodes CDR1 SGHTA and CDR2 FQGTGA. The CDR3 DNA reads as TGTGCCAGCAGCTTAGTGGGGGAAGAGACCCAGTACTTC. Amino acids: CASSLVGEETQYF. Looking up the rest from reference TRBV7-3 and TRBJ2-5 gives the full variable domain: GAGVSQTPSNKVTEKGKYVELRCDPISGHTALYWYRQSLGQGPEFLIYFQGTGAADDSGLPNDRFFAVRPEGSVSTLKIQRTERGDSAVYLCASSLVGEETQYFGPGTRLLVL.

This clonotype has a count of ten or more. This beta chain represents an off-target read in a library built for alpha chains; its size is of limited meaning. This chain uses TRBV20-1 with TRBJ1-3, with 8 bases matching TRBD1. CDR1 DFQATT and CDR2 SNEGSKA come from the germline V gene (reference sequence). The CDR3 is 14 residues long. The V segment lost 0 bases and the J segment 2 bases; nucleotides outside the gene matches: 0. This chain's CDR3 is CSARDRGPGNTIYF. The CDR3 DNA follows: TGCAGTGCTAGAGACAGGGGGCCTGGAAACACCATATATTTT.

The sample holds many counts of this clonotype. A library prepared for alpha chains yielded this beta chain as an off-target read; its size is of little meaning. The rearrangement uses TRBV11-3 and TRBJ2-5; D possibly corresponds to TRBD2 (6 bases). Germline V lookup: CDR1 SGHNT, CDR2 YENEEA. V was trimmed by 1 base and J by 1 base, leaving 10 bases between them. This CDR3 spans 15 amino acids. DNA of the CDR3: TGTGCCAGCAGCTTAGGTCGGGGGAGCCAAGAGACCCAGTACTTC. Its translation: CASSLGRGSQETQYF.

This clonotype was seen at least ten times. This beta chain is off target for a library built for alpha chains, so its abundance means little. The genes are TRBV20-1 and TRBJ1-1; weak D call: TRBD1 (6 bases). This CDR3 is 15 amino acids long. The V gene's germline CDR1 is DFQATT and CDR2 SNEGSKA (reference sequence). V dropped 0 bases and J dropped 1 base, with 12 bases sitting between them. CDR3: CSARDFKTGNTEAFF. For the CDR3, the DNA is TGCAGTGCTAGAGATTTTAAGACAGGGAACACTGAAGCTTTCTTT.

This clonotype has a count of ten or more. A library made for alpha chains picked up this beta chain off target, so its size means little. The J gene is TRBJ1-2, the V gene TRBV5-1; no clear D. V was trimmed by 0 bases and J by 8 bases, leaving 8 bases between them. The CDR3 is 12 residues long. CDR1 is SGHRS, CDR2 YFSETQ, per germline. The CDR3 reads CASSLDLEGYTF. CDR3 nucleotides: TGCGCCAGCAGCTTGGATCTGGAAGGCTACACCTTC.

This clonotype was detected a few times. This beta chain turned up in a library designed for alpha chains; as an off-target read, its abundance says little. The chain links TRBV9 to TRBJ1-1, with D uncertain. In germline, CDR1 is SGDLS, CDR2 YYNGEE. This CDR3 is built from 13 residues. V lost 4 bases and J lost 8, with 15 bases in between. The CDR3 nucleotides are TGTGCCAGCAGCATGGGCCCGTATGGCGAAGCTTTCTTT. Translation gives CASSMGPYGEAFF.

This clonotype was detected many times. Within a library made for alpha chains, this beta chain is off target, and its count is uninformative. This chain joins TRBV7-2 and TRBJ2-3, with 7 nucleotides matching TRBD2. V trimming: 5 bases; J trimming: 3 bases; junction bases outside the gene matches: 5. Germline loops: CDR1 SGHTA, CDR2 FQGNSA. The CDR3 is made up of 14 amino acids. The CDR3 nucleotides are TGTGCCAGCAGCCGGGTAGCGGGTACAGATACGCAGTATTTT. It specifies CASSRVAGTDTQYF.

This clonotype has ten or more counts. The library was built for alpha chains, so this beta chain is an off-target read and its size means little. The chain combines TRBV6-2 or TRBV6-3 with TRBJ2-3, with D tentatively TRBD1 (6 bases). Trimming took 8 bases from V and 6 from J, leaving 9 bases between them. The CDR3 has 11 residues. Germline-derived CDR1 and CDR2 are MNHEY and SVGEGT. In DNA, the CDR3 is TGTGCCAGCTCTACAGGGGATACGCAGTATTTT. It codes for CASSTGDTQYF.

This clonotype was recorded many times. A library prepared for alpha chains yielded this beta chain as an off-target read; its size is of little meaning. The rearrangement uses TRBV10-3 and TRBJ1-1; D gene uncertain. Germline CDR1 is ENHRY and CDR2 is SYGVKD. The CDR3 consists of 14 residues. V was trimmed by 10 bases and J by 2 bases, leaving 17 bases between them. CDR3 DNA: TGTGCCACCTCCACCGGTTTCTCTAACACTGAAGCTTTCTTT. Translation: CATSTGFSNTEAFF.

As for this clonotype: This beta chain lies outside the target of a library built for alpha chains; its clone size means little. The chain combines TRBV27 with TRBJ2-3; 9 nucleotides agree with TRBD2. CDR3 length equals 14 residues. CDR1 and CDR2 from the germline V gene are MNHEY and SMNVEV (reference sequence). V was pared by 3 bases and J by 4 bases, with 2 bases of the junction left unmatched. The CDR3 coding sequence is TGTGCCAGCAGTTTGGTAGCGGGGGCAGATACGCAGTATTTT. Its translation: CASSLVAGADTQYF.

This clonotype was detected many times. As an off-target read in a library built for alpha chains, this beta chain has a frequency of little significance. The chain employs TRBV11-2 and TRBJ2-1; D is undetermined. Trimming cost V 1 base and J 7 bases, with 8 bases left between them. CDR1 and CDR2 from the germline V gene are SGHAT and FQNNGV. This CDR3 has 13 residues. The CDR3 loop reads CASSLVGQNEQFF. The CDR3 region has the DNA TGTGCCAGCAGCTTAGTTGGGCAGAATGAGCAGTTCTTC.

This clonotype was counted at least ten times. Found in a library prepared for alpha chains, this beta chain is an off-target read, and its abundance has little meaning. This chain uses TRBV20-1 with TRBJ2-5, with a possible D match to TRBD2 (6 bases). CDR3 length equals 13 residues. The V gene's germline CDR1 is DFQATT and CDR2 SNEGSKA (reference sequence). The V end was cut by 1 base, the J end by 5 bases, with 11 bases between. The CDR3: CSARADGGETQYF. CDR3 sequence (DNA): TGCAGTGCTAGAGCGGACGGAGGGGAGACCCAGTACTTC.

As concerns this clonotype: The library was designed around alpha chains, so this beta chain is a stray read whose abundance carries little weight. CDR3 DNA sequence: TGTGCCAGCAGCCTCCCTCACAGGGAATCGCCTGGAAACACCATATATTTT. Its protein product is CASSLPHRESPGNTIYF. The V gene is TRBV7-6, the J gene TRBJ1-3, with TRBD1 as a possible D gene (6 bases). The V end lost 5 bases, the J end lost 2 bases, and 19 bases lay between the germline ends. The CDR3 length is 17 residues. The germline gives CDR1 SGHVS, CDR2 FNYEAQ.

Ten or more counts support this clonotype. This beta chain represents an off-target read in a library built for alpha chains; its size is of limited meaning. The rearrangement joins TRBV20-1 to TRBJ1-5; the D gene is possibly TRBD1 (5 bases). Trimming left V 3 bases short and J 1 base short, with 10 bases between. Germline CDR1 DFQATT, CDR2 SNEGSKA (reference sequence). The length of the CDR3 is 14 residues. CDR3 sequence reads: CSASGARSNQPQHF. The DNA of the CDR3 is TGCAGTGCTAGCGGGGCGAGGAGCAATCAGCCCCAGCATTTT.

This clonotype was picked up many times. In a library made to pick up alpha chains, this beta chain is a stray read with a size that means little. The chain has TRBV27 and TRBJ1-1; the D is unclear. Germline lookup yields CDR1 MNHEY and CDR2 SMNVEV (reference sequence). The CDR3 spans 13 residues. V lost 5 bases and J 5 bases, leaving 12 bases between the germline ends. This chain's CDR3 is CASSPEWETEAFF. The CDR3 coding sequence is TGTGCCAGCAGTCCAGAATGGGAAACTGAAGCTTTCTTT.